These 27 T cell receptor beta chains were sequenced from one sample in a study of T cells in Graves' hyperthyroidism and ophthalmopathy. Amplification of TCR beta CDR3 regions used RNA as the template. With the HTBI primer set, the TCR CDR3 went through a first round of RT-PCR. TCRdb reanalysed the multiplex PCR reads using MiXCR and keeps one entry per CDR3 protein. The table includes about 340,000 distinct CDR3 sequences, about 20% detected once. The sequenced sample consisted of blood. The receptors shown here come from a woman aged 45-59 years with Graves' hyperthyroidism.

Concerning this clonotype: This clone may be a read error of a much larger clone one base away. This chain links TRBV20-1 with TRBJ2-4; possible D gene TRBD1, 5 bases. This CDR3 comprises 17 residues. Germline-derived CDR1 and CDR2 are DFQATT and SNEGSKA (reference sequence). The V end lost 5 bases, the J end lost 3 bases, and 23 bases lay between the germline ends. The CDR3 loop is CSAGILGQLKVKNIQYF. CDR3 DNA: TGCAGTGCTGGAATTCTGGGGCAGCTGAAAGTCAAAAACATTCAGTACTTC.

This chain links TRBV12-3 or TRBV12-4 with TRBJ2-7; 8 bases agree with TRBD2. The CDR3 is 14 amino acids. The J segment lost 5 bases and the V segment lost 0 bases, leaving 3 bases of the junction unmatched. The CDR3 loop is CASSLASGIDEQYF. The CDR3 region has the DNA TGTGCCAGCAGTTTAGCTAGCGGGATCGACGAGCAGTACTTC.

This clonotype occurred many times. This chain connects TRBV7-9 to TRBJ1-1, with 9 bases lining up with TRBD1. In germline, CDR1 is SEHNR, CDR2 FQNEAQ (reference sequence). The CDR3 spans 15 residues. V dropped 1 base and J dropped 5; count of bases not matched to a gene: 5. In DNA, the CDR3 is TGTGCCAGCAGCTTAGGGGACAGGGAATCTACTGAAGCTTTCTTT. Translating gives CASSLGDRESTEAFF.

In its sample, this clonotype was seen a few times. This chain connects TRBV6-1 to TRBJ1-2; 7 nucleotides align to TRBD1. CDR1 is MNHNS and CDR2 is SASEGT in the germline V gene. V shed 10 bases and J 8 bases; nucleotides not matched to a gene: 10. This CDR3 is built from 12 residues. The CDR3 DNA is TGTGCCACCCTCCCCCAAGGGGGCGGCTACACCTTC. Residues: CATLPQGGGYTF.

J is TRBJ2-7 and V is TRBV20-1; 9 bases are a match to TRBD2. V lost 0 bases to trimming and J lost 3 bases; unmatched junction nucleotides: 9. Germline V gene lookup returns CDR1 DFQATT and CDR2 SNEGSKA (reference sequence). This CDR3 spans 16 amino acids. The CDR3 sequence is CSARDLGREGRYEQYF. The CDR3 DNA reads TGCAGTGCTAGAGATCTCGGGCGGGAGGGCCGCTACGAGCAGTACTTC.

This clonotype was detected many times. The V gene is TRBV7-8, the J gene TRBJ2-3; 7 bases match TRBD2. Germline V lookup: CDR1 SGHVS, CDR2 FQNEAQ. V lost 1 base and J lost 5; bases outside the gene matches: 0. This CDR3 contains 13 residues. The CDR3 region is CASSLERGDTQYF. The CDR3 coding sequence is TGTGCCAGCAGCTTAGAGCGGGGAGATACGCAGTATTTT.

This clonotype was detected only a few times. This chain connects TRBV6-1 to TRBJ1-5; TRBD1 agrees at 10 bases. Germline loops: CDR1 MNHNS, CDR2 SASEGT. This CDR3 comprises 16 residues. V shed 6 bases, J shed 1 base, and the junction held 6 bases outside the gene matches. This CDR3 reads CASRPGTGVSNQPQHF. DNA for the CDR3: TGTGCCAGCAGACCCGGGACAGGGGTGAGCAATCAGCCCCAGCATTTT.

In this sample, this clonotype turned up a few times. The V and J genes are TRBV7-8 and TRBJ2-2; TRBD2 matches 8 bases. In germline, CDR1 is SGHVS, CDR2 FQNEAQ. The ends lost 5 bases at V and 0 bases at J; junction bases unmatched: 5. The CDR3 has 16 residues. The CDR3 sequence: CASSNDGGANTGELFF. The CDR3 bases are TGTGCCAGCAGCAACGACGGGGGGGCGAACACCGGGGAGCTGTTTTTT.

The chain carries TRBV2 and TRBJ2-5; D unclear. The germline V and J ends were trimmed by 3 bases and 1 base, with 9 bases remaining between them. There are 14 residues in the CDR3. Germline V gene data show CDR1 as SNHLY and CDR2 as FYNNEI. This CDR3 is CASSEQGFQETQYF. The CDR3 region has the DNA TGTGCCAGCAGTGAGCAAGGATTCCAAGAGACCCAGTACTTC.

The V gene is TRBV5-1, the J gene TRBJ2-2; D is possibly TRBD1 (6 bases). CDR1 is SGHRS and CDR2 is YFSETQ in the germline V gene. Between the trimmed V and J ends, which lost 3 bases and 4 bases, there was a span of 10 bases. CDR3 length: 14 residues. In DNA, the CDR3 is TGCGCCAGCAGCTCCGACAGGATCACCGGGGAGCTGTTTTTT. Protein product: CASSSDRITGELFF.

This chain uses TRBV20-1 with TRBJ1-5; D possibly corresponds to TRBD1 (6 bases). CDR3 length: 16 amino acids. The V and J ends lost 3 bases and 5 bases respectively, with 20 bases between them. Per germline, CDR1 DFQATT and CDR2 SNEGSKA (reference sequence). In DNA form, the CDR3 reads TGCAGTGCTAGGTCAAGGGGGGCCGTGGGCTATCAGCCCCAGCATTTT. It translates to CSARSRGAVGYQPQHF.

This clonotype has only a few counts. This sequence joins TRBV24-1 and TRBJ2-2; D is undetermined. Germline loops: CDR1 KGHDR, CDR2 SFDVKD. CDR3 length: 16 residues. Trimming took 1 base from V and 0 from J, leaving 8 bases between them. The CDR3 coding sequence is TGTGCCACCAGTGATTTCAGGATGTCGAACACCGGGGAGCTGTTTTTT. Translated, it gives CATSDFRMSNTGELFF.

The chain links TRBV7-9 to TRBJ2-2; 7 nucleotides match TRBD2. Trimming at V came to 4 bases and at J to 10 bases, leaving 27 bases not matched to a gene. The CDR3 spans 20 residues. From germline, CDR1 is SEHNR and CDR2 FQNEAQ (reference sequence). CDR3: CASSSSGTKGPHLTFEELFF. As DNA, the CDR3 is TGTGCCAGCAGCTCCAGCGGGACTAAAGGACCCCATTTGACCTTTGAGGAGCTGTTTTTT.

CDR3 DNA: TGCAGTGCTAGTCACTCGAGGACTAGCGACACCGGGGAGCTGTTTTTT. Protein: CSASHSRTSDTGELFF. The genes are TRBV20-1 and TRBJ2-2; 9 positions agree with TRBD2. J lost 3 bases, V lost 3 bases, and 8 bases had no gene match. The CDR3 loop spans 16 amino acids. Germline V CDR1 and CDR2: DFQATT, SNEGSKA (reference sequence).

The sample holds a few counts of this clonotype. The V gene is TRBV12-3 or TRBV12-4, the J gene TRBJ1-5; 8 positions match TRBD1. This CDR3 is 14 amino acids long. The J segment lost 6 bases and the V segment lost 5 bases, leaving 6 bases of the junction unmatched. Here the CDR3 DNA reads TGTGCCAGCAGTCGACAGGGGACAAGTCAGCCCCAGCATTTT. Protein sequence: CASSRQGTSQPQHF.

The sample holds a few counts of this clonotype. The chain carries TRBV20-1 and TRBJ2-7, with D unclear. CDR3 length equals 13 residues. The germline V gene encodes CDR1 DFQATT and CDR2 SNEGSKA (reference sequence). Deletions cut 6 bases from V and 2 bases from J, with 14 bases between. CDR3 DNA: TGCAGTGCCCTTTTTCCCAACACCTACGAGCAGTACTTC. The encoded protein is CSALFPNTYEQYF.

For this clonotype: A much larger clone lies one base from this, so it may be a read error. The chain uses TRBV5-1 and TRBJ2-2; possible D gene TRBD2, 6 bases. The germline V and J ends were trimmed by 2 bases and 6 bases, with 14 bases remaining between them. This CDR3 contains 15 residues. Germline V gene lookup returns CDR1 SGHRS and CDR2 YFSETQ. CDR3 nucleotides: TGCGCCAGCAGCTTTCGGGGGTCCTCGTCCGGGGAGCTGTTTTTT. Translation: CASSFRGSSSGELFF.

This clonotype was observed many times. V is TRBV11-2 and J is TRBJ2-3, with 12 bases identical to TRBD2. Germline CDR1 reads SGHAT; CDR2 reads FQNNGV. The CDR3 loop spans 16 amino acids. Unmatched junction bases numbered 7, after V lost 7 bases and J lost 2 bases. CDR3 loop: CASIRLAGVSTDTQYF. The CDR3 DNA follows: TGTGCCAGCATACGACTAGCGGGAGTTTCCACAGATACGCAGTATTTT.

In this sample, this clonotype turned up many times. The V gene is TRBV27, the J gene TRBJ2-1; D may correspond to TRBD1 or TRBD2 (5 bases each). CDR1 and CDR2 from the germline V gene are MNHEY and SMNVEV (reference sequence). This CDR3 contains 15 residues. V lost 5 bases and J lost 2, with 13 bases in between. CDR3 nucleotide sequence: TGTGCCAGCAGTCCTAGACAGACTACCTACAATGAGCAGTTCTTC. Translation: CASSPRQTTYNEQFF.

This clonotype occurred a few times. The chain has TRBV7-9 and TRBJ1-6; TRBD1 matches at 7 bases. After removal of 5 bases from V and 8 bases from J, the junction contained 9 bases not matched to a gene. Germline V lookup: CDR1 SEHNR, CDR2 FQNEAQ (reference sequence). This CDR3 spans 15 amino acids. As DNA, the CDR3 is TGTGCCAGCAGCGCCAGGACAGGCGGCGATTCACCCCTCCACTTT. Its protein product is CASSARTGGDSPLHF.

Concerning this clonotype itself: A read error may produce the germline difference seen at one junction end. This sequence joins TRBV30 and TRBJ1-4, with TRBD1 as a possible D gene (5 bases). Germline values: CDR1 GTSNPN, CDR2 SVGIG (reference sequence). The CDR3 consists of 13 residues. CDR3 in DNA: TGTGCCTGGGGTGTCTTACAGGCTGAAAAACTGTTTTTT. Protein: CAWGVLQAEKLFF.

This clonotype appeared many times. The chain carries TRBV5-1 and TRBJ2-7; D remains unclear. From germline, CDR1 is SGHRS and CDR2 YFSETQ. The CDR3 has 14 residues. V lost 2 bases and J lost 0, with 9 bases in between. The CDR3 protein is CASSLRTDSYEQYF. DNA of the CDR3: TGCGCCAGCAGCTTAAGGACGGACTCCTACGAGCAGTACTTC.

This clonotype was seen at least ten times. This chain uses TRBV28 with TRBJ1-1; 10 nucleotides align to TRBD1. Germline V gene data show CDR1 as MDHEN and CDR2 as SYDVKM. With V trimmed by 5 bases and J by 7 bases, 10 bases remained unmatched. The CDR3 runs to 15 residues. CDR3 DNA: TGTGCCAGCAGTCCCGGGACAGGGGTACGAAGTGAAGCTTTCTTT. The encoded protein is CASSPGTGVRSEAFF.

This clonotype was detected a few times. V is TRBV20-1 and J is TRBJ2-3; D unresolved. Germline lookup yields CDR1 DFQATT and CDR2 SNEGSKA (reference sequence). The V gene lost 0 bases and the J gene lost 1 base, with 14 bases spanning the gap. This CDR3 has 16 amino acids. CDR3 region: CSARDSTSSGTDTQYF. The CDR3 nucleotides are TGCAGTGCTAGAGACTCAACATCCTCAGGCACAGATACGCAGTATTTT.

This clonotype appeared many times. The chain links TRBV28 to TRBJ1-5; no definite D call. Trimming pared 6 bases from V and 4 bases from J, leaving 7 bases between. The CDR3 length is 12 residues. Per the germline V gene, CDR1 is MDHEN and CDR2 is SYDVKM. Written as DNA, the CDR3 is TGTGCCAGCAGCCCACCAAATCAGCCCCAGCATTTT. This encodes CASSPPNQPQHF. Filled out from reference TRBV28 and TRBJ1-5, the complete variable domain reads DVKVTQSSRYLVKRTGEKVFLECVQDMDHENMFWYRQDPGLGLRLIYFSYDVKMKEKGDIPEGYSVSREKKERFSLILESASTNQTSMYLCASSPPNQPQHFGDGTRLSIL.

The CDR3 loop is CASSPRPEQPQHF. The CDR3 bases are TGTGCCAGCAGTCCGCGACCGGAGCAGCCCCAGCATTTT. The chain is built from TRBV12-3 or TRBV12-4 and TRBJ1-5; no definite D call. With 5 bases removed from V and 7 bases from J, the gap between germline ends came to 12 bases. The CDR3 length is 13 residues.

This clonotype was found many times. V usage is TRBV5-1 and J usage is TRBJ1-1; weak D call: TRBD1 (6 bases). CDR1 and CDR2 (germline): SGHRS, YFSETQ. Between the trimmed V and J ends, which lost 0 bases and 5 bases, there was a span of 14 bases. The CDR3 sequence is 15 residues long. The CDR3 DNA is TGCGCCAGCAGCTTGGATGCAGGGGTCGGGACTGAAGCTTTCTTT. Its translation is CASSLDAGVGTEAFF.